Each of the 14 T cell receptor beta chains below was sequenced from the same sample in a study of CD8+ T cells in alopecia areata. Treatment meaning: oral pan-JAK inhibitor, 5-10 mg twice daily. Following RNA extraction, reverse transcription yielded cDNA that acted as the sequencing template. Method: immunoSEQ multiplex PCR; TCRdb's copy keeps in-frame clones and lacks some. The sample holds over 80,000 clones, about 44% seen once. The starting material was CD8+ T cells sorted from blood, obtained at week 24, from a patient treated with tofacitinib. The receptors here all came from a human donor with alopecia areata.

The count of this clone is one. The chain links TRBV29-1 to TRBJ1-6, with 12 positions matching TRBD1. Germline V CDR1 and CDR2: SQVTM, ANQGSEA. This CDR3 is built from 13 residues. The V gene end was trimmed by 7 bases and the J gene end by 8 bases; junction bases not matched to a gene: 3. CDR3: CSAGTGGDSPLHF. The CDR3 DNA is TGCAGCGCCGGGACAGGGGGCGATTCACCCCTCCACTTT. Based on the CDR3 plus reference TRBV29-1 and TRBJ1-6, the full variable domain is SAVISQKPSRDICQRGTSLTIQCQVDSQVTMMFWYRQQPGQSLTLIATANQGSEATYESGFVIDKFPISRPNLTFSTLTVSNMSPEDSSIYLCSAGTGGDSPLHFGNGTRLTVT.

This clone was observed many times. The V call is TRBV9, the J call TRBJ2-7; tentatively, D is TRBD2 (5 bases). Trimming removed 4 bases from V and 4 bases from J, with 12 bases in between. The CDR3 loop spans 13 amino acids. Germline V gives CDR1 SGDLS, CDR2 YYNGEE. CDR3 bases: TGTGCCAGCAGCCCACAAAGAGGGTACGAGCAGTACTTC. The encoded protein is CASSPQRGYEQYF.

A few counts support this clone. The CDR3 here is CASSVEGRQGLDEQFF. The CDR3, as DNA: TGTGCCAGCAGCGTAGAGGGTAGACAGGGATTGGATGAGCAGTTCTTC. The chain recombines TRBV9 with TRBJ2-1, with 7 bases lining up with TRBD1. CDR3 length: 16 amino acids. The V gene end was trimmed by 0 bases and the J gene end by 8 bases; junction bases not matched to a gene: 11. The germline V gene has CDR1 SGDLS and CDR2 YYNGEE.

This rearrangement joins TRBV4-3 to TRBJ2-1, with 7 bases that match TRBD2. The CDR3 loop spans 15 amino acids. Germline CDR1 reads LGHNA; CDR2 reads YSLEER. V trimming: 3 bases; J trimming: 5 bases; junction bases outside the gene matches: 7. CDR3 DNA: TGCGCCAGCAGCCAGGGGACCGGGACTAACAATGAGCAGTTCTTC. It yields the protein CASSQGTGTNNEQFF.

V gene TRBV6-5 combines with J gene TRBJ2-1; the D is unclear. Germline lookup yields CDR1 MNHEY and CDR2 SVGAGI. The CDR3 is 14 residues long. V lost 10 bases and J 2 bases, leaving 15 bases between the germline ends. The CDR3 reads CATSPADAYNEQFF. CDR3 DNA: TGTGCCACAAGCCCCGCGGATGCCTACAATGAGCAGTTCTTC.

J is TRBJ2-1 and V is TRBV14; D is perhaps TRBD2 (6 bases). The CDR3 is made up of 16 amino acids. Looked up from germline, CDR1 is SGHDN and CDR2 is FVKESK. Trimming removed 0 bases at V and 3 bases at J, with 12 bases between. CDR3 protein: CASSQDLATIYNEQFF. Written as DNA, the CDR3 is TGTGCCAGCAGCCAAGATCTAGCGACAATCTACAATGAGCAGTTCTTC.

The J gene is TRBJ2-1, the V gene TRBV4-1; tentative D call: TRBD2 (5 bases). V dropped 0 bases and J dropped 14 bases, with 11 bases sitting between them. From germline, CDR1 is MGHRA and CDR2 YSYEKL. The CDR3 runs 12 residues. The CDR3 coding sequence is TGCGCCAGCAGCCAAGATGGCCTCGGGGAGTTCTTC. Its translation: CASSQDGLGEFF.

CDR3: CASSLAGRGFRGYTF. CDR3 DNA sequence: TGTGCCAGCAGCTTAGCGGGCAGGGGGTTTCGTGGCTACACCTTC. The chain is built from TRBV7-9 and TRBJ1-2; 7 bases agree with TRBD1. CDR3 length: 15 residues. V trimming: 0 bases; J trimming: 7 bases; junction bases outside the gene matches: 8. CDR1 and CDR2 (germline): SEHNR, FQNEAQ (reference sequence).

The chain has TRBV4-3 and TRBJ1-2, with D perhaps matching TRBD1 (5 bases). CDR3 length: 15 amino acids. V was clipped by 4 bases and J by 0 bases, with 12 bases between them. CDR1 and CDR2 (germline): LGHNA, YSLEER. The DNA of the CDR3 is TGCGCCAGCAGCCGAAAGACAGAGCCTAACTATGGCTACACCTTC. It is translated as CASSRKTEPNYGYTF.

The J gene is TRBJ2-1, the V gene TRBV9, with D perhaps TRBD1 (5 bases). Germline V lookup: CDR1 SGDLS, CDR2 YYNGEE. The CDR3 has 13 amino acids. V gave up 3 bases and J gave up 4 bases, with 8 bases separating them. This CDR3 reads CASSATAYNEQFF. The CDR3 nucleotides are TGTGCCAGCAGCGCGACAGCTTACAATGAGCAGTTCTTC.

The rearrangement joins TRBV2 to TRBJ2-7; perhaps TRBD2 as D (5 bases). Germline CDR1 reads SNHLY; CDR2 reads FYNNEI. V was pared by 7 bases and J by 2 bases, with 24 bases between. The CDR3 spans 17 residues. CDR3 nucleotides: TGTGCCAGCACCCCGAAAGTGATACTAGTGGGTCCCTACGAGCAGTACTTC. It yields the protein CASTPKVILVGPYEQYF.

In its sample, this clone was seen a few times. The rearrangement uses TRBV7-9 and TRBJ2-2; D is unresolved. There are 16 residues in the CDR3. Germline CDR1 SEHNR, CDR2 FQNEAQ (reference sequence). V lost 6 bases and J 5 bases, leaving 19 bases between the germline ends. The CDR3 loop is CASRIRSAGRTGELFF. CDR3 in DNA: TGTGCCAGCAGGATTCGGTCGGCAGGCCGGACCGGGGAGCTGTTTTTT.

The table lists this clone with a count of one. V gene TRBV7-9 combines with J gene TRBJ2-2; 11 bases are shared with TRBD1. Trimming removed 4 bases from V and 4 bases from J; junction bases left unmatched: 14. The CDR3 loop spans 19 amino acids. CDR1 and CDR2 from the germline V gene are SEHNR and FQNEAQ (reference sequence). The CDR3 DNA is TGTGCCAGCAGCTCCAACCGGCCGGGACAGGGGGATGGCACCGGGGAGCTGTTTTTT. The encoded protein is CASSSNRPGQGDGTGELFF.

The chain combines TRBV5-1 with TRBJ2-7; TRBD1 matches 8 bases. V lost 2 bases to trimming and J lost 3 bases; unmatched junction nucleotides: 10. Germline CDR1 is SGHRS and CDR2 is YFSETQ. The CDR3 totals 16 residues. Here the CDR3 reads CASSFFGTGDNYEQYF. The CDR3, as DNA: TGCGCCAGCAGCTTTTTCGGGACAGGTGATAACTACGAGCAGTACTTC.